This T cell receptor (beta chain) was retrieved from a study of blood T cell repertoires in COVID-19. Study in general: Acute and convalescent COVID-19 samples came from the United States, Italy and Spain.

CDR1 and CDR2 (germline): SGHNT, YYREEE (reference sequence). This CDR3 has 15 residues. After removal of 0 bases from V and 9 bases from J, the junction contained 9 bases not matched to a gene. The authors' processing: Amplification of reference gene primers was used by the study to estimate nucleated cell counts. The table came from immunoSEQ multiplex PCR; TCRdb's copy has only in-frame clones and leaves some out. V, J and clone size reflect that table, while D and trimming were determined from the DNA. The sample has about 400,000 clones; just under 90% are singletons. The study counted Cohort 3 donors as recovered given two negative PCRs, clearance, or symptom resolution.

The V gene is TRBV5-4, the J gene TRBJ2-1; TRBD1 matches 7 bases. Sequencing was performed on PBMCs or T cells enriched from blood (not recorded which). The clonotype was recovered from a woman younger than 45 who had recovered from COVID-19. The CDR3 spells CASSLGGTAPFEQFF. For the CDR3, the DNA is TGTGCCAGCAGCTTGGGTGGGACAGCCCCGTTTGAGCAGTTCTTC.